This TCR beta chain was captured by sequencing in a study of blood T cell repertoires in COVID-19. TCRdb's table, derived via immunoSEQ multiplex PCR, lists solely in-frame clones and lacks some. The sample carries around 300,000 clones, 90% recorded once. The receptor comes from a woman younger than 30 with acute COVID-19. Source material: PBMCs or T cells enriched from blood (not recorded which).

CDR3 region: CASSLQASGANVLTF. In DNA, the CDR3 is TGTGCCAGCAGCTTGCAGGCCTCTGGGGCCAACGTCCTGACTTTC. This chain connects TRBV5-6 to TRBJ2-6; no clear D. The germline V gene encodes CDR1 SGHDT and CDR2 YYEEEE. There are 15 residues in the CDR3. V dropped 1 base and J dropped 0 bases, with 5 bases sitting between them.